These T cell receptor beta chains were read from a single sample in a study of human T cells and chemical hapten exposure. In TCRdb, the RACE reads were re-called with MiXCR into one record per CDR3 protein. The repertoire holds about 52,000 distinct CDR3 sequences, with 9.9% as singletons. Sequenced material: whole blood, taken in connection with sensitization to the hapten diphenylcyclopropenone (DPC). The source of these receptors is a woman aged 40 to 50 with alopecia areata. Some clones in this sample may be carry-over from other donors' samples. The CDR3 runs from the conserved cysteine through the conserved F or W. The order of the fields is clone size, V gene, CDR3 protein. Expanded clones are given a class, and other clones once, few, many or no size at all.

few	TRBV6-2/TRBV6-3	CASSYSGQGEPSTEPTEAFF
many	TRBV20-1	CSARVTATNEKLFF
.	TRBV11-2	CASSPRRSGNTIYF
few	TRBV20-1	CSAPLGEQFF
few	TRBV18	CASSHSGPYEQYF
few	TRBV7-2	CASSLLSGRTDTQYF
.	TRBV18	CASSPPGEREKLFF
.	TRBV29-1	CSARLASGANVLTF
few	TRBV5-1	CASIPESRDHGGELFF
.	TRBV28	CASSLVGATSGYGQYF
.	TRBV9	CTSSVAGSTDTQYF
many	TRBV7-2	CASSFGDRDYGYTF
many	TRBV30	CAWSVGRGPTDTQYF
many	TRBV6-6	CASSYMTGKLPNTEAFF
many	TRBV4-1	CASSQDSSVAEAFF
few	TRBV6-5	CASSYSKGGGTAFF
.	TRBV7-8	CASSPRTSQETQYF
.	TRBV2	CASNVRDEAFF
few	TRBV28	CASNQGYPGNTIYF
few	TRBV5-1	CASSLVPGGATEAFF
few	TRBV7-9	CASSYEKHPNSPLHF
.	TRBV27	CASSLSPELGYGYTF
many	TRBV5-1	CASSVQAGGQPQHF
.	TRBV9	CASSVEGADTQYF
medium-sized	TRBV9	CASTNGQGTGELFF
.	TRBV5-1	CASSFEGETQYF
.	TRBV10-3	CAISERGPESTDTQYF
many	TRBV2	CASSESGPGVTGELFF
.	TRBV2	CASEGSAGNTIYF